This T cell receptor beta chain is from a study of CD8 T cells in ankylosing spondylitis. Study-wide results and caveats: According to the report, clones linked to the disease were significantly enriched in matched synovial fluid samples taken from ankylosing spondylitis patients. Seemingly distinctive of ankylosing spondylitis blood was a TCR beta motif formed by eight highly homologous variants. In the blood and synovial fluid of reactive arthritis, some motif variants had been previously reported. Disease-linked clones bore a CD8+ phenotype, appearing relatively rarely in peripheral blood.

With respect to this clonotype: Its antigen is as yet unknown.

CDR3 length: 14 amino acids. The germline V gene encodes CDR1 MNHEY and CDR2 SMNVEV (reference sequence). Trimming took off 5 bases at V and 3 bases at J, with 10 bases between the two ends. Preparation of TCR beta libraries was done by quantitative 5'-RACE with molecular barcodes. TCRdb used MiXCR to reprocess the 5' RACE reads, holding one entry per CDR3 protein. The sample lists some 400,000 distinct CDR3 sequences, around 24% occurring once. This rearrangement joins TRBV27 to TRBJ2-2; D might be TRBD2 (6 bases). This clonotype originated in a male donor with ankylosing spondylitis. The material sequenced was blood, either unsorted or a sorted T cell fraction (not recorded which). This CDR3 reads CASSPWGDTGELFF. The CDR3 nucleotides are TGTGCCAGCAGTCCATGGGGGGACACCGGGGAGCTGTTTTTT.